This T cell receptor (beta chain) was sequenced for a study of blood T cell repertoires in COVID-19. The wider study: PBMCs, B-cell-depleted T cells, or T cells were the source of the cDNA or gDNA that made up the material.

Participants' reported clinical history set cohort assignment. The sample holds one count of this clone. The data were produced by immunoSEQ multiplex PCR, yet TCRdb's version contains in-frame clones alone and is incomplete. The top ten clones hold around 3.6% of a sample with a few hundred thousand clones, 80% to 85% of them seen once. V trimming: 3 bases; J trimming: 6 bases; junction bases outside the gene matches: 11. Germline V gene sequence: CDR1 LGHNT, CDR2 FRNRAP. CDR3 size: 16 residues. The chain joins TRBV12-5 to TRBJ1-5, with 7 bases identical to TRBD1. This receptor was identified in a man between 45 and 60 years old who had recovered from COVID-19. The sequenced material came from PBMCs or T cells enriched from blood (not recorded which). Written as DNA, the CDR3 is TGTGCTAGTGGTTTCGGGGGACAGTTGCTTGCTCAGCCCCAGCATTTT. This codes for CASGFGGQLLAQPQHF.